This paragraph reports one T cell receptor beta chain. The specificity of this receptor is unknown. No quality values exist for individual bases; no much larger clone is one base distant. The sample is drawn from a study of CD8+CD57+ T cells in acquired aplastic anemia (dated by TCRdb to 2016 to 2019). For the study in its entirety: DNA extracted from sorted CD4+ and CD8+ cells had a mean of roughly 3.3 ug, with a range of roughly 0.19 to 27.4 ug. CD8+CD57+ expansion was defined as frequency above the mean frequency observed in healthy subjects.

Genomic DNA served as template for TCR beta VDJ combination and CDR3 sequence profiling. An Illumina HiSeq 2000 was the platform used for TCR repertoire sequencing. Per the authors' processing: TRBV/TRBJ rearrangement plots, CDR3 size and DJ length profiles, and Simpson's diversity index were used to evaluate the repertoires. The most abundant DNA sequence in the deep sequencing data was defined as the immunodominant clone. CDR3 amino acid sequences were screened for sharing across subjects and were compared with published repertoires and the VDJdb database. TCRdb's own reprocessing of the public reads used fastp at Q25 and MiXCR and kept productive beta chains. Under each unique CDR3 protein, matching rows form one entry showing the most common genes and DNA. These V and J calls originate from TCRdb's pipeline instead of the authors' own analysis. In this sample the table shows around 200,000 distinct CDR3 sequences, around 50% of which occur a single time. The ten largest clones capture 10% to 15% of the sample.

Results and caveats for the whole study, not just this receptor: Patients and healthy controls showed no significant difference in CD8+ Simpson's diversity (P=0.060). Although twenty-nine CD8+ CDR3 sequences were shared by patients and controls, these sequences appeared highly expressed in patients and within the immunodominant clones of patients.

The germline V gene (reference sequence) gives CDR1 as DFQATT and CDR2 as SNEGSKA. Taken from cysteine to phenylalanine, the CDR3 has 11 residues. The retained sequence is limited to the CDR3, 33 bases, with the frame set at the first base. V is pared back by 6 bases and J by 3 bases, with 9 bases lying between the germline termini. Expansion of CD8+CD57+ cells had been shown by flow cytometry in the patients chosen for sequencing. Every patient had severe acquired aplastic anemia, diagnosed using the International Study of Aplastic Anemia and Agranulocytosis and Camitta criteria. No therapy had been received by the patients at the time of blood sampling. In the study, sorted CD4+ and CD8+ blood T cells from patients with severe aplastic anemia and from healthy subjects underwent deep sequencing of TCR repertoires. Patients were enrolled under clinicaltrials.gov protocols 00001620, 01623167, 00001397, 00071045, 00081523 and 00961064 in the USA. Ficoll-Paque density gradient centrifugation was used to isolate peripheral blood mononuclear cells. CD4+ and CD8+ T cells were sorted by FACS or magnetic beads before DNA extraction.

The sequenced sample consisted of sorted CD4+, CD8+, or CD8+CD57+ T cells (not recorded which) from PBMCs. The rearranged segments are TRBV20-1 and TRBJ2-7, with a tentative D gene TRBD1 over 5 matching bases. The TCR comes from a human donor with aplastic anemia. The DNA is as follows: TGCAGTGCCGACAGCTACTACGAGCAGTACTTC. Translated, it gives CSADSYYEQYF.